A selection of T cell receptor beta chains follows, all from one sample in a study of blood T cell repertoires in COVID-19. The data were produced by immunoSEQ multiplex PCR, yet TCRdb's version contains in-frame clones alone and is incomplete. The sample has under 150,000 clones, over 75% seen once. Material for sequencing was peripheral blood. These receptors came from a woman aged 70 to 79 who had recovered from COVID-19. The CDR3 runs from the conserved cysteine through the conserved F or W. The D gene is left open where the match is weak. Size values are once, few and many counts, or a class for expanded clones, and some rows have none.

TRBJ1-2 | TRBV6-4 | NA | NA | TGTGCCAGCAGTGACTCTTGGGGGAGGAATGGCTACACCTTC | CASSDSWGRNGYTF
TRBJ2-2 | TRBV28 | few | TRBD2 | TGTGCCAGCAGTTTAAGCGGGAGGTACACCGGGGAGCTGTTTTTT | CASSLSGRYTGELFF
TRBJ1-2 | TRBV28 | NA | NA | TGTGCCAGCAGTTTATCCGGACTCTATGGCTACACCTTC | CASSLSGLYGYTF
TRBJ2-7 | TRBV19 | NA | NA | TGTGCCAGTAGTATGAGTGGTTGGGGCCCCTACGAGCAGTACTTC | CASSMSGWGPYEQYF
TRBJ1-1 | TRBV6-5 | NA | NA | TGTGCCAGCAGTTACTCCGGGGGTGAAGCTTTCTTT | CASSYSGGEAFF
TRBJ2-7 | TRBV6-2/TRBV6-3 | NA | TRBD2 | TGTGCCAGCAGCCCCTCCCGGAGACTAGCCTTCTCCTACGAGCAGTACTTC | CASSPSRRLAFSYEQYF
TRBJ1-2 | TRBV15 | NA | NA | TGTGCCACCAGCAGGGAGACTTGGGGCTACACCTTC | CATSRETWGYTF
TRBJ1-6 | TRBV6-1 | NA | NA | TGTGCCAGCAGTGAAGCGCGGCGGCTCTATAATTCACCCCTCCACTTT | CASSEARRLYNSPLHF
TRBJ1-6 | TRBV5-1 | NA | TRBD1 | TGCGCCAGCAGCTTGGCGGACAGGGTAGATTCACCCCTCCACTTT | CASSLADRVDSPLHF
TRBJ2-3 | TRBV19 | NA | TRBD2 | TGTGCCAGTAGTCTTCGGAGCGGGGGGGGCACAGATACGCAGTATTTT | CASSLRSGGGTDTQYF
TRBJ1-3 | TRBV7-2 | once | NA | TGTGCCAGCAGCTTAGCAACTACCTCTGGAAACACCATATATTTT | CASSLATTSGNTIYF
TRBJ1-2 | TRBV18 | NA | TRBD1 | TGTGCCAGCTCACAGGGACAGTCTTATGGCTACACCTTC | CASSQGQSYGYTF
TRBJ2-3 | TRBV5-4 | NA | NA | TGTGCCAGCAGCTTAGCCAAGCGGGGCACAGATACGCAGTATTTT | CASSLAKRGTDTQYF
TRBJ2-3 | TRBV9 | NA | NA | TGTGCCAGCAGCGTTCGGCGGGTAAGCACAGATACGCAGTATTTT | CASSVRRVSTDTQYF
TRBJ2-5 | TRBV6-2/TRBV6-3 | NA | TRBD2 | TGTGCCAGCAGTAGGGGACTAGCGTCAGAGACCCAGTACTTC | CASSRGLASETQYF
TRBJ1-1 | TRBV6-6 | NA | NA | TGTGCCGCTCACGGGGGGGCTGGCACTGAAGCTTTCTTT | CAAHGGAGTEAFF
TRBJ2-5 | TRBV7-9 | NA | NA | TGTGCCAGCAGCTTAGGATCAGGGGGGGAGACCCAGTACTTC | CASSLGSGGETQYF
TRBJ1-6 | TRBV28 | NA | TRBD1 | TGTGCCAGCAGTCCAGACAGGGGGCAATCATATAATTCACCCCTCCACTTT | CASSPDRGQSYNSPLHF
TRBJ1-6 | TRBV4-2 | NA | TRBD1 | TGTGCCAGCAGCCAAGAAGCAGGGGGATCTTATAATTCACCCCTCCACTTT | CASSQEAGGSYNSPLHF
TRBJ1-1 | TRBV20-1 | NA | NA | TGCAGTGCTAGAGATCGAGGGGAAGCTTTCTTT | CSARDRGEAFF
TRBJ1-5 | TRBV28 | NA | TRBD1 | TGTGCCAGCAGTATTACAGGGGGATTTAGCAATCAGCCCCAGCATTTT | CASSITGGFSNQPQHF
TRBJ1-2 | TRBV7-9 | NA | NA | TGTGCCAGCAGCCGCCAGGGCAGGGCCTACTCGGGCTACACCTTC | CASSRQGRAYSGYTF
TRBJ2-2 | TRBV7-3 | NA | NA | TGTGCCAGCAAAGGGGGTTCGAACACCGGGGAGCTGTTTTTT | CASKGGSNTGELFF
TRBJ2-2 | TRBV6-5 | NA | NA | TGTGCCAGCAGTTACTCGCAGCGACGGACAGCCGGGGAGCTGTTTTTT | CASSYSQRRTAGELFF
TRBJ2-2 | TRBV27 | NA | TRBD2 | TGTGCCAGCAAGGTAGCGGGACGCACCGGGGAGCTGTTTTTT | CASKVAGRTGELFF
TRBJ1-1 | TRBV5-1 | NA | TRBD1 | TGCGCCAGCAGCTTGGAGCTAGGGGGCTCGAACACTGAAGCTTTCTTT | CASSLELGGSNTEAFF
TRBJ2-1 | TRBV24-1 | NA | TRBD1 | TGTGCCACCAGTGAACTTACCGGGACAGGGGTGAATGAGCAGTTCTTC | CATSELTGTGVNEQFF
TRBJ2-5 | TRBV7-3 | NA | TRBD2 | TGTGCCAGCAGCGACGGGACTAGCGGGAATGGAGAGACCCAGTACTTC | CASSDGTSGNGETQYF
TRBJ2-1 | TRBV7-2 | NA | NA | TGTGCCAGCAGCTTACGTCGCCCGTATAGCTCCTACAATGAGCAGTTCTTC | CASSLRRPYSSYNEQFF
TRBJ1-6 | TRBV13 | NA | NA | TGTGCCAGCAGCTTAGGAGGGGGAACCTATAATTCACCCCTCCACTTT | CASSLGGGTYNSPLHF
TRBJ2-2 | TRBV4-1 | NA | TRBD2 | TGCGCCAGCAGCCTCTCCGGGACTAGCGGGATCGGGGAGCTGTTTTTT | CASSLSGTSGIGELFF
TRBJ2-1 | TRBV11-1 | NA | TRBD2 | TGTGCCAGCAGCCGATCAAGCGGGGGCTCCTACAATGAGCAGTTCTTC | CASSRSSGGSYNEQFF
TRBJ1-2 | TRBV4-2 | few | TRBD1 | TGTGCCAGCAGCGCAGGGGGCGGGCAAGATATTCATGGCTACACCTTC | CASSAGGGQDIHGYTF
TRBJ1-5 | TRBV2 | NA | TRBD1 | TGTGCCAGCAGTGGGACAGGGGGCTATCAGCCCCAGCATTTT | CASSGTGGYQPQHF
TRBJ2-1 | TRBV27 | NA | TRBD1 | TGTGCTACCCGGCGGACAGGAGTGGCCGAGCAGTTCTTC | CATRRTGVAEQFF
TRBJ1-2 | TRBV15 | NA | NA | TGTGCCACCAGCAGAGCCAGGGTCGGCTACACCTTC | CATSRARVGYTF
TRBJ1-6 | TRBV18 | NA | NA | TGTGCCAGCTCAGACAGTGGACGGACTAATTCACCCCTCCACTTT | CASSDSGRTNSPLHF
TRBJ1-6 | TRBV12-3/TRBV12-4 | NA | NA | TGTGCCAGCAGTTGGGGAGGTTCACCCCTCCACTTT | CASSWGGSPLHF
TRBJ2-2 | TRBV30 | NA | NA | TGTGCCTGGACCCGTAGTACAGTGACCGGGGAGCTGTTTTTT | CAWTRSTVTGELFF
TRBJ1-5 | TRBV19 | few | NA | TGTGCCAGTAGTATAAAAGGGGCCCAGGGGCAGGGACGGCCCCAGCATTTT | CASSIKGAQGQGRPQHF
TRBJ1-2 | TRBV27 | NA | TRBD1 | TGTGCCAGCAGGAGACAGGGCGCCTATGGCTACACCTTC | CASRRQGAYGYTF
TRBJ2-3 | TRBV11-1 | NA | NA | TGTGCCAGCAGCTGGACTATGCCAGATACGCAGTATTTT | CASSWTMPDTQYF
TRBJ2-2 | TRBV6-1 | NA | NA | TGTGCCAGCAGTGCAGAGATAGACAGCTTGAACACCGGGGAGCTGTTTTTT | CASSAEIDSLNTGELFF
TRBJ2-3 | TRBV6-4 | NA | TRBD1 | TGTGCCAGCAGCCGGAAGACAGGGGGTTCCACAGATACGCAGTATTTT | CASSRKTGGSTDTQYF